This is a list of T cell receptor beta chains from one sample in a study of cytomegalovirus exposure and HLA in healthy donors. The assay was immunoSEQ multiplex PCR, and TCRdb's table has in-frame clones only and misses some. In the table there are more than 140,000 clones, about three quarters of which are singletons. The sample was PBMCs. Source of these receptors: a female donor in good health and CMV-seronegative. The CDR3 runs from the conserved cysteine through the conserved F or W. The D gene is left open where the match is weak.

d_call: .; v_call: TRBV19; cdr3_aa: CASREGTGELFF
d_call: .; v_call: TRBV27; cdr3_aa: CASTLERGGKLFF
d_call: TRBD2; v_call: TRBV28; cdr3_aa: CASRPSGRARGGDTQYF
d_call: .; v_call: TRBV28; cdr3_aa: CASSPVGVGQPQHF
d_call: .; v_call: TRBV4-1; cdr3_aa: CASSQGYKGSGTYNEQFF
d_call: TRBD2; v_call: TRBV5-1; cdr3_aa: CASSLTSGSYNEQFF
d_call: TRBD2; v_call: TRBV2; cdr3_aa: CASSVSSGYNEQFF
d_call: TRBD1; v_call: TRBV19; cdr3_aa: CASSINRGLHYGYTF
d_call: TRBD1; v_call: TRBV5-1; cdr3_aa: CATSISGTGGPTDTQYF
d_call: .; v_call: TRBV27; cdr3_aa: CASSLVPPLYNEQFF
d_call: .; v_call: TRBV28; cdr3_aa: CASSRGTRNGYTF
d_call: TRBD1; v_call: TRBV5-1; cdr3_aa: CASSPGQGAHLHNYGYTF
d_call: .; v_call: TRBV7-3; cdr3_aa: CASSKAGQSSSYNEQFF
d_call: .; v_call: TRBV19; cdr3_aa: CASRLTMNTEAFF
d_call: TRBD1; v_call: TRBV19; cdr3_aa: CASSLGSQGIQETQYF
d_call: TRBD1; v_call: TRBV5-4; cdr3_aa: CASSLDLGQGDYGYTF
d_call: .; v_call: TRBV6-1; cdr3_aa: CASSEGGAKNEAFF
d_call: .; v_call: TRBV7-2; cdr3_aa: CASSLQGYTDTQYF
d_call: TRBD2; v_call: TRBV6-1; cdr3_aa: CASSEASGGYYNEQFF
d_call: TRBD2; v_call: TRBV5-1; cdr3_aa: CASSLGRLAGGSYEQYF
d_call: TRBD1; v_call: TRBV27; cdr3_aa: CASSPSGTARWLSYEQYF
d_call: .; v_call: TRBV9; cdr3_aa: CASSVGTANYEQYF
d_call: .; v_call: TRBV7-6; cdr3_aa: CASSLVQGRDTEAFF
d_call: TRBD1; v_call: TRBV28; cdr3_aa: CASSLGDSLQGDEKLFF
d_call: TRBD2; v_call: TRBV5-1; cdr3_aa: CASSLAGAGGQDTQYF
d_call: .; v_call: TRBV11-2; cdr3_aa: CASSLALITTDNYGYTF
d_call: .; v_call: TRBV19; cdr3_aa: CASSAPRADTYEQYF
d_call: .; v_call: TRBV4-1; cdr3_aa: CASSQGTTEAFF
d_call: TRBD2; v_call: TRBV14; cdr3_aa: CASSQIGTSGRSYEQYF
d_call: .; v_call: TRBV5-1; cdr3_aa: CASSNQGRQETQYF
d_call: TRBD1; v_call: TRBV7-9; cdr3_aa: CASSWDRFTYEQYF
d_call: TRBD2; v_call: TRBV7-3; cdr3_aa: CASSLQAGAGETQYF
d_call: .; v_call: TRBV10-1; cdr3_aa: CASRKEENTEAFF
d_call: TRBD1; v_call: TRBV7-9; cdr3_aa: CASSLTGMRTEAFF
d_call: TRBD2; v_call: TRBV5-1; cdr3_aa: CASSPERGGMSTGELFF
d_call: .; v_call: TRBV12-5; cdr3_aa: CASGYKQGYSGNTIYF
d_call: .; v_call: TRBV6-5; cdr3_aa: CASSPVRGGRDEQFF
d_call: TRBD2; v_call: TRBV18; cdr3_aa: CASSPTLAGKDTQYF
d_call: .; v_call: TRBV7-2; cdr3_aa: CASSLSRNEQFF
d_call: .; v_call: TRBV19; cdr3_aa: CASSGGRMNTGELFF
d_call: .; v_call: TRBV4-1; cdr3_aa: CASSQVLETQYF
d_call: .; v_call: TRBV18; cdr3_aa: CASPSSKGLGQETQYF
d_call: .; v_call: TRBV30; cdr3_aa: CAWKLGSVNTEAFF
d_call: TRBD1; v_call: TRBV15; cdr3_aa: CATSTDRGKTQYF
d_call: TRBD2; v_call: TRBV5-1; cdr3_aa: CASRASGGGDIQYF
d_call: TRBD1; v_call: TRBV11-3; cdr3_aa: CASSLVQGVSYEQYF
d_call: .; v_call: TRBV5-1; cdr3_aa: CASSLAGQGYEKLFF
d_call: .; v_call: TRBV4-1; cdr3_aa: CASSQEEIGGSNTIYF
d_call: TRBD1; v_call: TRBV7-9; cdr3_aa: CASSFSGTGGREQYF
d_call: TRBD1; v_call: TRBV7-9; cdr3_aa: CSSSSPGQGQETQYF